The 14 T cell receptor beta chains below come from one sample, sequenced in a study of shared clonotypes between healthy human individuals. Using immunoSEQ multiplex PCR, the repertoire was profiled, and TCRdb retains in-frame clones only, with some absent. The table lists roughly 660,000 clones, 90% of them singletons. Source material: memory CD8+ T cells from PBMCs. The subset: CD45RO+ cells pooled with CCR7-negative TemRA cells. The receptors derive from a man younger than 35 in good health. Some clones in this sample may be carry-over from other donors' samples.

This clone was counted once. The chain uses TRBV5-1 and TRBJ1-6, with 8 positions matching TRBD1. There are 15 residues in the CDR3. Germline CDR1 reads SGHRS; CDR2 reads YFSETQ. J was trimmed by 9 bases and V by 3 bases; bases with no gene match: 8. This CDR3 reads CASSSDRGGGSPLHF. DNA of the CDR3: TGCGCCAGCAGCTCCGACAGGGGCGGGGGTTCACCCCTCCACTTT.

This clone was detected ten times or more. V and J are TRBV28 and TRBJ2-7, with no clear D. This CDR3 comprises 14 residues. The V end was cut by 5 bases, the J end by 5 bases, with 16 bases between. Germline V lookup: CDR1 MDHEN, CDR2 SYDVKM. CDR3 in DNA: TGTGCCAGCAGTCCACTTACATCCCAGAACGAGCAGTACTTC. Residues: CASSPLTSQNEQYF. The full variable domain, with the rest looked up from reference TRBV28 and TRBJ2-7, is DVKVTQSSRYLVKRTGEKVFLECVQDMDHENMFWYRQDPGLGLRLIYFSYDVKMKEKGDIPEGYSVSREKKERFSLILESASTNQTSMYLCASSPLTSQNEQYFGPGTRLTVT.

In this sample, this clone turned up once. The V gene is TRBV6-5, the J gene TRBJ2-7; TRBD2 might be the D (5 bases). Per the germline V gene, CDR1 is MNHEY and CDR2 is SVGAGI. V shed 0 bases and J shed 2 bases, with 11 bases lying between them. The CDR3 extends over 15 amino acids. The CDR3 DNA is TGTGCCAGCAGTTACTCCCAGCGGCGGGCCTACGAGCAGTACTTC. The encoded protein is CASSYSQRRAYEQYF.

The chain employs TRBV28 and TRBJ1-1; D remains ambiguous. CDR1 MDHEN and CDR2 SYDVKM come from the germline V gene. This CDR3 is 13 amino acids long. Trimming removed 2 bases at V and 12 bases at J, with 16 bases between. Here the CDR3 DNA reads TGTGCCAGCAGTTTAGGGCGATCTCTGGTTACTTTCTTT. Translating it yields CASSLGRSLVTFF. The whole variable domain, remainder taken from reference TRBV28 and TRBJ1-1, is DVKVTQSSRYLVKRTGEKVFLECVQDMDHENMFWYRQDPGLGLRLIYFSYDVKMKEKGDIPEGYSVSREKKERFSLILESASTNQTSMYLCASSLGRSLVTFFGQGTRLTVV.

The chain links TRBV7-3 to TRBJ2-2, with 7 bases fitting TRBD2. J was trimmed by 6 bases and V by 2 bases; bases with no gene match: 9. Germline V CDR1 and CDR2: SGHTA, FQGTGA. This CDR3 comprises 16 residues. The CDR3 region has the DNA TGTGCCAGCAGCTTAGAACGGCGGGAGAAGGCCGGGGAGCTGTTTTTT. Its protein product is CASSLERREKAGELFF.

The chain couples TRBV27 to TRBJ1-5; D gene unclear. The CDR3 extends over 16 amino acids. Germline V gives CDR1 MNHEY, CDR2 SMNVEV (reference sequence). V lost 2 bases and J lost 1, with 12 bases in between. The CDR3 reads CASSLTAGLSNQPQHF. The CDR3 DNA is TGTGCCAGCAGTTTAACGGCGGGGTTGAGCAATCAGCCCCAGCATTTT.

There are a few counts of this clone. CDR3 sequence reads: CAISESSGAEAFF. The CDR3 coding sequence is TGTGCCATCAGTGAGTCTTCAGGGGCTGAAGCTTTCTTT. The chain joins TRBV10-3 to TRBJ1-1, with D perhaps matching TRBD1 (6 bases). The V and J ends lost 0 bases and 6 bases respectively, with 8 bases between them. Germline CDR1 ENHRY, CDR2 SYGVKD. The CDR3 consists of 13 residues.

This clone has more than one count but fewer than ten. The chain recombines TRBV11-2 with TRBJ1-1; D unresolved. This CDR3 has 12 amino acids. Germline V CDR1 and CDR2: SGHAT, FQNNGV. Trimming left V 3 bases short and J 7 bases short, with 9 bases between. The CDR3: CASSFPTIEAFF. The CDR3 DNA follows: TGTGCCAGCAGCTTTCCCACCATTGAAGCTTTCTTT.

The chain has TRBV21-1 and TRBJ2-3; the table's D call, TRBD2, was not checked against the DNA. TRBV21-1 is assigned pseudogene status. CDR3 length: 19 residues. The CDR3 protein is CASSKGGASGSRGTDTQYF. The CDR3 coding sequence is TGTGCCAGCAGCAAAGGAGGCGCTAGCGGGAGTCGAGGCACAGATACGCAGTATTTT.

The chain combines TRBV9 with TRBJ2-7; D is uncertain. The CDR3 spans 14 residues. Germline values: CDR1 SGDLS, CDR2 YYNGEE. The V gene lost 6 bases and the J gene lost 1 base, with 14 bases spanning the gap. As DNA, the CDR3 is TGTGCCAGCAACAACGGTGGCTGGTCCTACGAGCAGTACTTC. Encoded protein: CASNNGGWSYEQYF. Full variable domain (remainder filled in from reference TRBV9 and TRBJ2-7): DSGVTQTPKHLITATGQRVTLRCSPRSGDLSVYWYQQSLDQGLQFLIQYYNGEERAKGNILERFSAQQFPDLHSELNLSSLELGDSALYFCASNNGGWSYEQYFGPGTRLTVT.

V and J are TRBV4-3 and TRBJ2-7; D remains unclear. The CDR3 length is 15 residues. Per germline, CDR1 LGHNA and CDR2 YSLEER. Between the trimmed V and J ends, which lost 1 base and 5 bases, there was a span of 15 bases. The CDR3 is CASSQAGRTRDEQYF. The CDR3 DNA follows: TGCGCCAGCAGCCAAGCTGGTAGGACCCGCGACGAGCAGTACTTC.

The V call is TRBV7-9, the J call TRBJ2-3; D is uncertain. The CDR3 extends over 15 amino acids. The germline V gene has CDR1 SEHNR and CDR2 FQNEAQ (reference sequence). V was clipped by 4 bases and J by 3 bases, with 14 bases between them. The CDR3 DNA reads TGTGCCAGCAGCTCAACCCAGACGGGTACAGATACGCAGTATTTT. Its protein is CASSSTQTGTDTQYF.

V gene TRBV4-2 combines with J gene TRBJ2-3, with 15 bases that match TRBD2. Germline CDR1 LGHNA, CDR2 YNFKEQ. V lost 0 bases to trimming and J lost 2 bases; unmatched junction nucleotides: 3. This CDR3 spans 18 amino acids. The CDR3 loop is CASSQEGLAGGHTDTQYF. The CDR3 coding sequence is TGTGCCAGCAGCCAAGAAGGACTAGCGGGAGGGCACACAGATACGCAGTATTTT.

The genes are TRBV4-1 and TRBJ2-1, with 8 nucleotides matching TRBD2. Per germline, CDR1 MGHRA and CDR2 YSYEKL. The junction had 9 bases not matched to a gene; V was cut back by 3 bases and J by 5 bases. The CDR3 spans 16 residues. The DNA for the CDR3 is TGCGCCAGCAGCCACCAGGCCGGGACTAGAAACAATGAGCAGTTCTTC. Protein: CASSHQAGTRNNEQFF.